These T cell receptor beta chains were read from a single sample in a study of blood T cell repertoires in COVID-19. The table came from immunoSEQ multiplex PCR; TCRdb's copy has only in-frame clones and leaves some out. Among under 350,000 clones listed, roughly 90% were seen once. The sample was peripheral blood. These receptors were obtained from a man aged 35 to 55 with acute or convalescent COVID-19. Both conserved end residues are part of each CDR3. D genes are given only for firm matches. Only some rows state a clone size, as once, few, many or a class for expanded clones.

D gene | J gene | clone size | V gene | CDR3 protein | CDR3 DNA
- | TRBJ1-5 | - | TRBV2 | CASSVSGGNQPQHF | TGTGCCAGCAGCGTCTCCGGGGGCAATCAGCCCCAGCATTTT
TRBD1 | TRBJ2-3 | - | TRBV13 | CASSQRQGNTDTQYF | TGTGCCAGCAGCCAAAGACAGGGGAACACAGATACGCAGTATTTT
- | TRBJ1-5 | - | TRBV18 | CASSSDRHQPQHF | TGTGCCAGCTCATCCGACAGACATCAGCCCCAGCATTTT
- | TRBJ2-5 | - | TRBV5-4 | CASSLEGRREETQYF | TGTGCCAGCAGCTTGGAGGGGAGGAGAGAAGAGACCCAGTACTTC
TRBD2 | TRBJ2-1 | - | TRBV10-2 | CASTQSGDSYNEQFF | TGCGCCAGCACCCAGAGCGGGGACTCCTACAATGAGCAGTTCTTC
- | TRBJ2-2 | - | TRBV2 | CASSLQGNTGELFF | TGTGCCAGCAGCCTACAGGGAAACACCGGGGAGCTGTTTTTT
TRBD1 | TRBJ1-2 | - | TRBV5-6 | CASSQGTVGYTF | TGTGCCAGCAGCCAGGGGACAGTTGGCTACACCTTC
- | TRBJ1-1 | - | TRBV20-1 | CSAMRNTEAFF | TGCAGTGCTATGCGGAACACTGAAGCTTTCTTT
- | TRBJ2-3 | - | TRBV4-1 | CASSLREEGDTQYF | TGCGCCAGCAGCCTGAGGGAGGAGGGGGATACGCAGTATTTT
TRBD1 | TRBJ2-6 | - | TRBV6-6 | CASSRIGTGIGANVLTF | TGTGCCAGCAGTCGAATCGGGACAGGGATAGGGGCCAACGTCCTGACTTTC
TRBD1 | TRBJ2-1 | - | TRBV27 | CASSSGGDEQFF | TGTGCCAGCTCCTCAGGGGGTGATGAGCAGTTCTTC
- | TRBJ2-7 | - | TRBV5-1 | CASSLGPFYEQYF | TGCGCCAGCAGCTTGGGGCCATTCTACGAGCAGTACTTC
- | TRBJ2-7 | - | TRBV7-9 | CASSNGRGESSYEQYF | TGTGCCAGCAGCAATGGTCGCGGGGAGAGCTCCTACGAGCAGTACTTC
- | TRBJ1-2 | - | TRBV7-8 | CASSGQSNYGYTF | TGTGCCAGCAGCGGACAGAGTAACTATGGCTACACCTTC
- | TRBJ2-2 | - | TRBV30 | CAWNRGLWTGELFF | TGTGCCTGGAACAGGGGACTTTGGACCGGGGAGCTGTTTTTT
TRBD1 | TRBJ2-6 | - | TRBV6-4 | CASSDEGQFSGANVLTF | TGTGCCAGCAGTGACGAGGGACAGTTCTCTGGGGCCAACGTCCTGACTTTC
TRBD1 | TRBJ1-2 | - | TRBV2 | CASSPSGQGGYGYTF | TGTGCCAGCAGCCCCTCGGGACAGGGAGGCTATGGCTACACCTTC
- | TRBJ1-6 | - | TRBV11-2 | CASSLRLGNNSPLHF | TGTGCCAGCAGCTTACGTCTTGGCAACAATTCACCCCTCCACTTT
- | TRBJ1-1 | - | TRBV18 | CASSQNQANTEAFF | TGTGCCAGCTCACAAAATCAGGCAAACACTGAAGCTTTCTTT
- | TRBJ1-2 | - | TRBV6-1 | CASTEQYPNYGYTF | TGTGCCAGCACTGAACAGTACCCTAACTATGGCTACACCTTC
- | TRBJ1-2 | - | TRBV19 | CASTSVQTYGYTF | -
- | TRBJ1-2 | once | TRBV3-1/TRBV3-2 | CASTRREGTYGYTF | TGTGCCAGCACCCGCAGGGAGGGAACCTATGGCTACACCTTC
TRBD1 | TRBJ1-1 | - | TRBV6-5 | CASIPDRANTEAFF | TGTGCCAGCATTCCAGACAGGGCGAACACTGAAGCTTTCTTT
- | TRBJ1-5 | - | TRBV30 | CAWSVPGESNQPQHF | TGTGCCTGGAGTGTACCCGGAGAGAGCAATCAGCCCCAGCATTTT
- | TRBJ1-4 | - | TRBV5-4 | CASSPRRGDEKLFF | TGTGCCAGCAGCCCCCGCCGGGGGGATGAAAAACTGTTTTTT
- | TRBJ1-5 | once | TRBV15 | CATSPTWGQDKKRDQPQHF | TGTGCCACCAGCCCCACTTGGGGGCAGGACAAAAAGAGGGATCAGCCCCAGCATTTT
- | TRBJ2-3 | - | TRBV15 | CATSRGAGTYSTDTQYF | TGTGCCACCAGCAGAGGAGCCGGGACATATAGCACAGATACGCAGTATTTT
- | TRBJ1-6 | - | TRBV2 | CASSEEGVPLHF | TGTGCCAGCAGTGAAGAGGGGGTACCCCTCCACTTT
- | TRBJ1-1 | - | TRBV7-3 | CASSPGAGTEAFF | TGTGCCAGCAGTCCCGGGGCGGGGACTGAAGCTTTCTTT
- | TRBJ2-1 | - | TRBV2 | CASSRHRDKNEQFF | TGTGCCAGCAGTCGTCACCGGGACAAAAATGAGCAGTTCTTC
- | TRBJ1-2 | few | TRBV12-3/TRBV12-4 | CASSFSGQGYTF | TGTGCCAGCAGTTTTTCAGGGCAGGGCTACACCTTC
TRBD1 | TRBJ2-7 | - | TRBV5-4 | CASSFTGGYEQYF | TGTGCCAGCAGCTTTACAGGGGGTTACGAGCAGTACTTC
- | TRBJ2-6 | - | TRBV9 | CASSVATGANVLTF | TGTGCCAGCAGCGTAGCTACCGGGGCCAACGTCCTGACTTTC
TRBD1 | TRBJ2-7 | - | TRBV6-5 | CASTDGDSSSYEQYF | TGTGCCAGCACCGACGGGGACAGCAGCTCCTACGAGCAGTACTTC
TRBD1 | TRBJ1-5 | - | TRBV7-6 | CASSQGQSNQPQHF | TGTGCCAGCAGCCAGGGACAGAGCAATCAGCCCCAGCATTTT
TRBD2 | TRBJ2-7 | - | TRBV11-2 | CASRAGTSGGARYHEQYF | TGTGCCAGCAGAGCCGGGACTAGCGGGGGGGCCAGGTACCACGAGCAGTACTTC
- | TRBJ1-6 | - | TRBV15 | CATSRDGRGKNSPLHF | TGTGCCACCAGCAGAGATGGGAGAGGGAAAAATTCACCCCTCCACTTT
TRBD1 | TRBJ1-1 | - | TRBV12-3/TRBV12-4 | CAITGQAPEAFF | TGTGCCATCACGGGACAGGCCCCTGAAGCTTTCTTT
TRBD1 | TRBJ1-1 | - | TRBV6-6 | CASEGAANTEAFF | TGTGCCAGCGAGGGGGCGGCAAACACTGAAGCTTTCTTT
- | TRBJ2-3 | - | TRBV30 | CAWRLAYTDTQYF | TGTGCCTGGAGGCTAGCCTACACAGATACGCAGTATTTT
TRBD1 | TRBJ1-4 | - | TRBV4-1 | CASSHPDRPLLFF | TGCGCCAGCAGCCATCCGGACAGGCCTCTACTGTTTTTT
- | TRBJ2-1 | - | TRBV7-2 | CASSPPSGQLYNEQFF | TGTGCCAGCAGCCCCCCCTCCGGACAGTTATACAATGAGCAGTTCTTC
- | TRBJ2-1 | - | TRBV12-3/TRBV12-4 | CASSRTGEQFF | TGTGCCAGCAGTCGCACAGGCGAGCAGTTCTTC
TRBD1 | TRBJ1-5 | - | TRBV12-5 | CASGGTVIQGPQHF | TGTGCTAGTGGCGGGACAGTCATTCAAGGGCCCCAGCATTTT
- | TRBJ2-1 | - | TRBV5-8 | CASSLVGLPNEQFF | TGTGCCAGCAGCTTGGTGGGACTCCCTAATGAGCAGTTCTTC
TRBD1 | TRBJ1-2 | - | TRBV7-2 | CASSFWTGGADGYTF | TGTGCCAGCAGCTTCTGGACAGGGGGCGCGGATGGCTACACCTTC
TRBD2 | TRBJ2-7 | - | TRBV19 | CASSGGSYEQYF | TGTGCCAGCAGCGGGGGCTCCTACGAGCAGTACTTC
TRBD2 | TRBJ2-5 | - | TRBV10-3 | CAISESRGGETQYF | TGTGCCATCAGTGAAAGCCGGGGGGGGGAGACCCAGTACTTC
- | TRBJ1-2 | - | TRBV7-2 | CASSSYSYYGYTF | TGTGCCAGCAGCTCCTACAGCTACTATGGCTACACCTTC
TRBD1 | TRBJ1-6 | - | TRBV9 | CASSVDTGGNSPLHF | TGTGCCAGCAGCGTAGATACAGGGGGGAATTCACCCCTCCACTTT
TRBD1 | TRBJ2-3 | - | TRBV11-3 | CASSLGTGGIGTDTQYF | TGTGCCAGCAGCTTAGGAACAGGGGGGATCGGCACAGATACGCAGTATTTT
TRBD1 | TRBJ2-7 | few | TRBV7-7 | CASSPQTGTGDYRGSYEQYF | TGTGCCAGCAGTCCTCAAACCGGGACAGGGGATTATCGGGGATCCTACGAGCAGTACTTC
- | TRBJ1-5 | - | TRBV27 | CASSRQGNQPQHF | TGTGCCAGCAGTAGACAGGGCAATCAGCCCCAGCATTTT
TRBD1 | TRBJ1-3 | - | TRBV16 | CASSQGTGRLPAGNTIYF | TGTGCCAGCAGCCAAGGGACAGGGAGGCTCCCCGCTGGAAACACCATATATTTT
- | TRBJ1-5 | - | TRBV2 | CASMGGEDQPQHF | TGTGCCAGCATGGGGGGAGAGGATCAGCCCCAGCATTTT
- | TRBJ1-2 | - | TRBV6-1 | CASSELVGAPIRGYTF | TGTGCCAGCAGTGAACTTGTAGGGGCCCCCATTCGTGGCTACACCTTC
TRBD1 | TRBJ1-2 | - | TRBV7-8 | CASSALRGTNYGYTF | TGTGCCAGCAGCGCCCTCAGGGGGACCAACTATGGCTACACCTTC
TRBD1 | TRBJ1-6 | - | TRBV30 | CAWRRQGAANSPLHF | TGTGCCTGGAGGAGACAGGGGGCCGCTAATTCACCCCTCCACTTT
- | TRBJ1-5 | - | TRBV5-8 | CASSLEGRANQPQHF | TGTGCCAGCAGCCTCGAGGGAAGAGCCAATCAGCCCCAGCATTTT
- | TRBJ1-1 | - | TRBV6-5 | CATYRTQNTEAFF | TGTGCCACATACAGAACACAGAACACTGAAGCTTTCTTT